This T cell receptor beta chain was documented in a study of cytomegalovirus exposure and HLA in healthy donors. Germline CDR1 and CDR2: LNHDA and SQIVND (reference sequence). This CDR3 comprises 17 residues. V was clipped by 7 bases and J by 0 bases; unmatched bases: 12. Measured with immunoSEQ multiplex PCR; TCRdb has only the in-frame clones, and not every one. The table shows some 250,000 clones, with around 88% occurring only once. Sequences were obtained from PBMCs. The genes are TRBV19 and TRBJ2-1; 7 bases fit TRBD2. The TCR was taken from a woman under 40 in good health and CMV-seropositive. The CDR3 is CASTTGLAAGSYNEQFF. DNA of the CDR3: TGTGCCAGTACCACCGGGCTAGCGGCGGGCTCCTACAATGAGCAGTTCTTC.